This entry lists 7 T cell receptor beta chains sequenced from one sample in a study of shared clonotypes between healthy human individuals. Using immunoSEQ multiplex PCR, the repertoire was profiled, and TCRdb retains in-frame clones only, with some absent. The data hold 1.4 million or so clones, with approximately 98.5% observed a single time. Sequencing used naive CD4+ T cells sorted from blood. The subset denotes: CD45RA+ positively selected. The origin of the receptors is a man younger than 45 in good health.

The chain recombines TRBV11-3 with TRBJ1-5; no firm D call. Germline lookup yields CDR1 SGHNT and CDR2 YENEEA. The CDR3 loop spans 15 amino acids. V was trimmed by 5 bases and J by 7 bases, leaving 18 bases between them. CDR3 coding DNA: TGTGCCAGCAGCGATATAGGTGAGTCGGGGCAGCCCCAGCATTTT. It encodes CASSDIGESGQPQHF.

In regard to this clone: The same CDR3 is also encoded by other DNA sequences in this sample. The chain has TRBV20-1 and TRBJ1-1; D possibly corresponds to TRBD1 (6 bases). V was trimmed by 6 bases and J by 3 bases, leaving 8 bases between them. The CDR3 runs to 11 residues. Germline V CDR1 and CDR2: DFQATT, SNEGSKA (reference sequence). CDR3 residues: CSAKGDTEAFF. In DNA, the CDR3 is TGCAGTGCCAAGGGGGACACTGAAGCTTTCTTT.

The CDR3 reads CASRGLGSGNQPQHF. The CDR3 DNA follows: TGTGCCAGCAGGGGCCTTGGGTCGGGCAATCAGCCCCAGCATTTT. The genes are TRBV6-5 and TRBJ1-5; D is ambiguous. Germline CDR1 MNHEY, CDR2 SVGAGI. V shed 6 bases and J shed 2 bases, with 14 bases lying between them. The CDR3 sequence is 15 residues long.

V is TRBV27 and J is TRBJ2-7; D unclear. Germline CDR1 MNHEY, CDR2 SMNVEV (reference sequence). The CDR3 consists of 15 residues. The V gene lost 1 base and the J gene lost 2 bases, with 12 bases spanning the gap. CDR3 sequence: CASSLFLGIPYEQYF. The CDR3 DNA reads TGTGCCAGCAGTTTATTTCTGGGTATACCCTACGAGCAGTACTTC.

The chain couples TRBV5-4 to TRBJ2-2, with a weak D call TRBD1 (5 bases). The V end was cut by 0 bases, the J end by 0 bases, with 15 bases between. CDR1 is SGHNT and CDR2 is YYREEE in the germline V gene (reference sequence). The CDR3 spans 18 residues. The CDR3 nucleotides are TGTGCCAGCAGCTTGGATGGTGTCAGGGTCGCGAACACCGGGGAGCTGTTTTTT. It translates to CASSLDGVRVANTGELFF. Supplemented by reference TRBV5-4 and TRBJ2-2, the full variable domain reads ETGVTQSPTHLIKTRGQQVTLRCSSQSGHNTVSWYQQALGQGPQFIFQYYREEENGRGNFPPRFSGLQFPNYSSELNVNALELDDSALYLCASSLDGVRVANTGELFFGEGSRLTVL.

In its sample, this clone was seen once. This chain joins TRBV6-1 and TRBJ2-5; 9 bases fit TRBD1. Germline V gives CDR1 MNHNS, CDR2 SASEGT. The CDR3 runs 14 residues. V lost 8 bases, J lost 7 bases, and 11 bases stayed unmatched. In nucleotides, the CDR3 is TGTGCCAGCGCCGGGACAGGGTTACCGGGGACCCAGTACTTC. Translating it yields CASAGTGLPGTQYF.

The rearrangement uses TRBV9 and TRBJ1-5; maybe TRBD1 (5 bases). Trimming took off 4 bases at V and 10 bases at J, with 18 bases between the two ends. This CDR3 contains 14 residues. Germline V gene data show CDR1 as SGDLS and CDR2 as YYNGEE. As DNA, the CDR3 is TGTGCCAGCAGCCGAGGGGCCCATGTGGATCCCCAGCATTTT. It specifies CASSRGAHVDPQHF.